This T cell receptor beta chain was recorded in a study of shared clonotypes between healthy human individuals. Study context: Each donor's CD4 naive and CD4 memory cells filled three plates apiece, CD8 naive two, and CD8 memory one.

As defined, naive CD8 cells were CD45RO-negative and positively selected for CCR7, with terminally differentiated effector memory CD45RA+ cells excluded. Method: immunoSEQ multiplex PCR; TCRdb's copy keeps in-frame clones and lacks some. The data hold fewer than 1 million clones, with about 97% observed a single time. CDR3 length equals 15 residues. CDR1 and CDR2 (germline): WSHSY, SAAADI. Trimming took 7 bases from V and 1 from J; bases not matched to a gene: 6. The chain couples TRBV10-2 to TRBJ2-1, with TRBD2 matching over 8 bases. The sample taken for sequencing was naive CD8+ T cells sorted from blood. This TCR was recovered from a man aged 30-40 years in good health. CDR3 in amino acids: CASTHVAGSYNEQFF. In DNA, the CDR3 is TGCGCCAGCACACACGTAGCGGGATCCTACAATGAGCAGTTCTTC.